This note documents a single TCR beta chain sequence. The data are from a study of cytomegalovirus exposure and HLA in healthy donors. The PCR contained 60 Vbeta and 13 Jbeta primers. Method: immunoSEQ multiplex PCR; TCRdb's copy keeps in-frame clones and lacks some. The table includes roughly 150,000 clones, over 60% detected once. This CDR3 comprises 16 residues. With 9 bases removed from V and 4 bases from J, the gap between germline ends came to 22 bases. CDR1 and CDR2 from the germline V gene are LNHDA and SQIVND (reference sequence). Specimen: PBMCs. The chain recombines TRBV19 with TRBJ2-1, with D maybe TRBD1 (7 bases). The receptor's source is a man aged 40-49 years in good health and CMV-seronegative. The CDR3 DNA follows: TGTGCCAGACCTACGACTAGGGGGCCTCAGTACAATGAGCAGTTCTTC. Its protein is CARPTTRGPQYNEQFF.